This TCR beta chain was recorded in a study of cytomegalovirus exposure and HLA in healthy donors. Whole-study results and caveats: Common viral pathogens seemed to be connected with several of the most significant clusters, according to a later analysis. The classifier reportedly diagnosed cytomegalovirus status with high specificity and sensitivity. Immune exposure data for these donors was limited to CMV serostatus.

This CDR3 is built from 16 residues. Use of 60 Vbeta and 13 Jbeta primers characterized the PCR. Sequencing used immunoSEQ multiplex PCR; TCRdb keeps in-frame clones, though not all of them. This sample carries about 250,000 clones, roughly 70% of them seen once, and the ten largest clones take around 2%. Concerning this clone: Its antigen is currently unknown.

The specimen sequenced was PBMCs. This rearrangement joins TRBV21-1 to TRBJ2-5; the listed D gene, TRBD2, was not tested against the DNA. With the DNA end fitting TRBJ2-7 better, the J assignment may be wrong. TRBV21-1 is flagged as a pseudogene. This sequence originates from a female donor in good health and CMV-seronegative. The DNA for the CDR3 is TGTGCCAGCAGCAAAGGGGAGCGGGAGGGATGGTACGAGCAGTACTTC. Protein product: CASSKGEREGWYEQYF.